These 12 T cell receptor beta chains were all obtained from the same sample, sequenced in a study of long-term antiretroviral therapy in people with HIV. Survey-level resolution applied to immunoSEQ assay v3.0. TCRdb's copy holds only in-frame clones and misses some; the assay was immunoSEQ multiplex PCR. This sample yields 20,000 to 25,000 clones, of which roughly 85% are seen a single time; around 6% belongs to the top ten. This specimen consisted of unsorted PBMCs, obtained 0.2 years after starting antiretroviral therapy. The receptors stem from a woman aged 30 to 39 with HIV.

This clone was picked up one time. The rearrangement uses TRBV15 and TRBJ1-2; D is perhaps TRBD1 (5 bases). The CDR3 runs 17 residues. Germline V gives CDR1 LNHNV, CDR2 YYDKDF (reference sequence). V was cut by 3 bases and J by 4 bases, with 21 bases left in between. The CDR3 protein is CATSREAYRIDSYGYTF. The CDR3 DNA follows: TGTGCCACCAGCAGGGAAGCCTACAGGATTGACAGCTATGGCTACACCTTC.

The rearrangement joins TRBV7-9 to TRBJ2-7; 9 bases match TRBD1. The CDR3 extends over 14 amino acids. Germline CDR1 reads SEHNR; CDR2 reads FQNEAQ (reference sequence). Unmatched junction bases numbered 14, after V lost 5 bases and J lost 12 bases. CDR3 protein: CASSPGTGNPSRYV. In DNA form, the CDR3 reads TGTGCCAGCAGCCCCGGGACAGGGAACCCCTCGCGGTACGTC.

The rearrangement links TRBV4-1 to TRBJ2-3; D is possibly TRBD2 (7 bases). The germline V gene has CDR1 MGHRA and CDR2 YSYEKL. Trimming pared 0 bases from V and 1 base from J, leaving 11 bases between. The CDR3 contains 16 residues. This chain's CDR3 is CASSQERGGRTDTQYF. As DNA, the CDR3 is TGCGCCAGCAGCCAAGAAAGGGGGGGGCGCACAGATACGCAGTATTTT.

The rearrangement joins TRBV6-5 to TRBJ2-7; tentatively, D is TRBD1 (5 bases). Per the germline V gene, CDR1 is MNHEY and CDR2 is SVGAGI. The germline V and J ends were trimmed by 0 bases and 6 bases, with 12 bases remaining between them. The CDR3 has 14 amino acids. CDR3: CASSYSSRASEQYF. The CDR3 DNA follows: TGTGCCAGCAGTTACTCATCCAGGGCGAGCGAGCAGTACTTC.

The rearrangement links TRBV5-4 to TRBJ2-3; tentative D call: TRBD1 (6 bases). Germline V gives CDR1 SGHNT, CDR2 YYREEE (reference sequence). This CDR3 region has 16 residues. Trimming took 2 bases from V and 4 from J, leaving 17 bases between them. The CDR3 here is CASSLPAGVSSDTQYF. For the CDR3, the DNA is TGTGCCAGCAGCTTACCGGCAGGGGTGAGCTCAGATACGCAGTATTTT.

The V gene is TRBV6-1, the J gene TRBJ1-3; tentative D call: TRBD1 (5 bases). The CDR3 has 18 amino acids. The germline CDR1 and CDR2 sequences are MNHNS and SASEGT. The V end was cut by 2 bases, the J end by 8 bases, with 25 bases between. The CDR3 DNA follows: TGTGCCAGCAGTGAATTATACCTCGGGACCTCGCGAGGAGACACCATATATTTT. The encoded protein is CASSELYLGTSRGDTIYF.

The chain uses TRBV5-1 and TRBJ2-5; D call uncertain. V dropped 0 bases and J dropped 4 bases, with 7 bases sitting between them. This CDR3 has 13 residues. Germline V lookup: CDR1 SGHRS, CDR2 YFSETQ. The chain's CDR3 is CASSLGPPETQYF. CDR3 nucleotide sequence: TGCGCCAGCAGCTTGGGGCCCCCAGAGACCCAGTACTTC.

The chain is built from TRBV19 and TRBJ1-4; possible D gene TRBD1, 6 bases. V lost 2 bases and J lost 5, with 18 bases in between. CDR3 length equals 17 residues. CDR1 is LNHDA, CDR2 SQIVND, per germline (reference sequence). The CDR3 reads CASSIRGGGTGNEKLFF. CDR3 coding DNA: TGTGCCAGTAGTATAAGGGGCGGTGGTACAGGGAATGAAAAACTGTTTTTT.

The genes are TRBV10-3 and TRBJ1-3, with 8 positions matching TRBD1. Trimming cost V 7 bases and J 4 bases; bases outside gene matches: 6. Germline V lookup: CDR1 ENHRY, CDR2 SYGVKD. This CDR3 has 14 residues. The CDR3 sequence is CAINLDRAGNTIYF. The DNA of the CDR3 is TGTGCCATCAATTTGGACAGGGCCGGAAACACCATATATTTT.

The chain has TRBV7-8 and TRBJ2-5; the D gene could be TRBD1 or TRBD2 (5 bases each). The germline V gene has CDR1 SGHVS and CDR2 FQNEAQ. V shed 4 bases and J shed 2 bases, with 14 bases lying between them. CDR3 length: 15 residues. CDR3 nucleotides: TGTGCCAGCAGCTCCCCGGGACGCATGCAAGAGACCCAGTACTTC. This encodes CASSSPGRMQETQYF. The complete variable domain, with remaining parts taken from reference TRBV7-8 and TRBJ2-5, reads GAGVSQSPRYKVAKRGQDVALRCDPISGHVSLFWYQQALGQGPEFLTYFQNEAQLDKSGLPSDRFFAERPEGSVSTLKIQRTQQEDSAVYLCASSSPGRMQETQYFGPGTRLLVL.

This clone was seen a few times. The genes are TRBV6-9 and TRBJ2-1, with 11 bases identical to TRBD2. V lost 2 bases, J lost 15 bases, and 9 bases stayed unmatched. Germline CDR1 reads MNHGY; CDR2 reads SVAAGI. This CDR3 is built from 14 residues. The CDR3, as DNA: TGTGCCAGCAGTTATAGAATAGCGGGGGGGCGCGGGTTCTTC. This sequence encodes CASSYRIAGGRGFF.

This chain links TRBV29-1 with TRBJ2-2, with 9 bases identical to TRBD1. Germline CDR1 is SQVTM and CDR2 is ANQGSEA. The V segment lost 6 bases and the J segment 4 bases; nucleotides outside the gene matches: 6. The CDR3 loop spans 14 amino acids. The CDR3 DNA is TGCAGCGTAGGGACAGGGAGTAGCACCGGGGAGCTGTTTTTT. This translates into CSVGTGSSTGELFF.